This paragraph covers one T cell receptor beta chain sequence. These data are taken from a study of blood T cell repertoires in COVID-19. Overall study: Spain, Italy and the United States supplied samples that represented acute and convalescent COVID-19. T cells, B-cell-depleted T cells, or PBMCs provided the cDNA or gDNA that served as material.

The CDR3 spans 15 residues. Deletions cut 3 bases from V and 1 base from J, with 12 bases between. In germline, CDR1 is MGHRA, CDR2 YSYEKL. In the authors' workflow: Scientists estimated how many nucleated cells there were by amplifying reference gene primers. The data were produced by immunoSEQ multiplex PCR, yet TCRdb's version contains in-frame clones alone and is incomplete. V, J and clone size reflect that table, while D and trimming were determined from the DNA. The sample contains a few hundred thousand clones, 89% of which appear only once. The source material was peripheral blood. This chain uses TRBV4-1 with TRBJ1-1; D gene unclear. This TCR derives from a woman between 40 and 50 years old who had recovered from COVID-19. The CDR3 is CASSQENTANTEAFF. The CDR3 coding sequence is TGCGCCAGCAGCCAGGAAAACACAGCGAACACTGAAGCTTTCTTT.